The 13 T cell receptor beta chains reported below all come from one sample, sequenced in a study of molecular identifiers for immune sequencing clone quantification. TCRdb passed the PCR reads through MiXCR, listing each CDR3 protein once. The sample carries roughly 630,000 distinct CDR3 sequences, roughly 27% recorded once. Specimen: naive CD8+ T cells from blood, with Jurkat cell RNA spiked in. Subset denoted: FACS-sorted CD8+CD4-CCR7+CD45RA+ naive T cells. These receptors were obtained from a human donor in good health. Some libraries in this study had Jurkat cell RNA spiked in.

With regard to this clonotype: A single base separates this from a much larger clone, so it may be a read error. This sequence joins TRBV7-9 and TRBJ2-1; unclear D gene. The CDR3 length is 11 residues. V was pared by 5 bases and J by 16 bases, with 15 bases between. Germline lookup yields CDR1 SEHNR and CDR2 FQNEAQ (reference sequence). The CDR3 DNA sequence: TGTGCCAGCAGCGTTCCGAGACTTCACTTCTTC. It yields the protein CASSVPRLHFF.

With respect to this clonotype: Since the CDR3 does not end with the conserved phenylalanine or tryptophan, this likely comes from a read error. The CDR3 nucleotides read TGTGCCAGCAGTCCCCTCCGACAGGGTCTAGCCAAAAACATCCAGTACTCC. Translated, it gives CASSPLRQGLAKNIQYS. V usage is TRBV28 and J usage is TRBJ2-4, with 7 bases that match TRBD1. Per the germline V gene, CDR1 is MDHEN and CDR2 is SYDVKM. CDR3 length: 17 amino acids.

The chain has TRBV7-9 and TRBJ2-1, with 11 bases that match TRBD2. The germline V gene encodes CDR1 SEHNR and CDR2 FQNEAQ (reference sequence). With 5 bases clipped from V and 7 bases from J, the junction kept 7 bases outside the gene matches. This CDR3 contains 15 residues. The CDR3 region has the DNA TGTGCCAGCAGCCAGGGACTAGCGGACTGGAATGAGCAGTTCTTC. Translating it yields CASSQGLADWNEQFF.

This clonotype was seen many times. The chain links TRBV7-2 to TRBJ2-7; D gene uncertain. CDR1 SGHTA and CDR2 FQGNSA come from the germline V gene. The length of the CDR3 is 13 residues. Trimming left V 1 base short and J 4 bases short, with 8 bases between. CDR3 DNA: TGTGCCAGCAGCTTAGAGTTTCATTACGAGCAGTACTTC. It translates to CASSLEFHYEQYF.

A remark on this clonotype: A much larger clonotype is one base distant, so this may be a read error. The conserved phenylalanine or tryptophan is not found at the CDR3 terminus, so this likely reflects a read error. The CDR3 DNA follows: TGTGCCAGCAGCGTAGTCGTGACAGATACGCAGTATTCT. It codes for CASSVVVTDTQYS. The V call is TRBV9, the J call TRBJ2-3; D is undetermined. Germline-derived CDR1 and CDR2 are SGDLS and YYNGEE. V dropped 0 bases and J dropped 3 bases, with 5 bases sitting between them. The CDR3 has 13 amino acids.

Many counts were recorded for this clonotype. V gene TRBV7-9 combines with J gene TRBJ2-2; no clear D. Germline CDR1 SEHNR, CDR2 FQNEAQ (reference sequence). Trimming stripped 6 bases from V and 6 bases from J, with 14 bases between. The CDR3 covers 14 residues. As DNA, the CDR3 is TGTGCCAGCAGTTCCCCTTTGGCCTCCGGGGAGCTGTTTTTT. Translation gives CASSSPLASGELFF.

In regard to this clonotype: A much bigger clone sits one base away, suggesting this may be a read error. This chain links TRBV9 with TRBJ1-4; 8 positions match TRBD1. Per the germline V gene, CDR1 is SGDLS and CDR2 is YYNGEE. J lost 3 bases, V lost 3 bases, and 4 bases had no gene match. The CDR3 totals 15 residues. Here the CDR3 reads CASSAQGAANEKLFF. CDR3 nucleotides: TGTGCCAGCAGCGCCCAGGGGGCAGCTAATGAAAAACTGTTTTTT.

This clonotype was seen a handful of times. V is TRBV4-3 and J is TRBJ1-1, with a tentative D call TRBD1 (6 bases). V lost 4 bases and J 6 bases, leaving 12 bases between the germline ends. Germline values: CDR1 LGHNA, CDR2 YSLEER. CDR3 length: 13 residues. CDR3 in amino acids: CASSRKGGPEAFF. In DNA, the CDR3 is TGCGCCAGCAGCCGGAAAGGGGGTCCTGAAGCTTTCTTT.

This clonotype was counted many times. The gene calls are TRBV7-2 and TRBJ2-7, with 12 bases lining up with TRBD2. This CDR3 is 16 amino acids long. Germline values: CDR1 SGHTA, CDR2 FQGNSA. V was pared by 6 bases and J by 7 bases, with 13 bases of the junction left unmatched. CDR3 loop: CASSQARTSGALEQYF. The CDR3 bases are TGTGCCAGCAGTCAAGCCCGGACTAGCGGGGCCTTGGAGCAGTACTTC.

V gene TRBV19 combines with J gene TRBJ2-5; D gene uncertain. V was cut by 1 base and J by 2 bases, with 11 bases left in between. This CDR3 region has 15 residues. Germline-derived CDR1 and CDR2 are LNHDA and SQIVND (reference sequence). The CDR3 is CASSIAVQLQETQYF. The CDR3 bases are TGTGCCAGTAGTATAGCTGTCCAACTACAAGAGACCCAGTACTTC.

This clonotype was detected many times. The chain uses TRBV6-5 and TRBJ2-7; D gene uncertain. Trimming left V 0 bases short and J 3 bases short, with 9 bases between. Per the germline V gene, CDR1 is MNHEY and CDR2 is SVGAGI. This CDR3 comprises 14 residues. The CDR3 spells CASSYSRGSYEQYF. Written as DNA, the CDR3 is TGTGCCAGCAGTTACTCGAGAGGCAGCTACGAGCAGTACTTC.

The sample holds many counts of this clonotype. V usage is TRBV30 and J usage is TRBJ2-7; D is unresolved. The CDR3 sequence is 13 residues long. From germline, CDR1 is GTSNPN and CDR2 SVGIG (reference sequence). The V end lost 0 bases, the J end lost 0 bases, and 6 bases lay between the germline ends. The CDR3 DNA sequence: TGTGCCTGGAGTGTAGGCCTCTCCTACGAGCAGTACTTC. It codes for CAWSVGLSYEQYF.

The gene calls are TRBV28 and TRBJ1-2; 9 bases match TRBD1. Germline values: CDR1 MDHEN, CDR2 SYDVKM. This CDR3 contains 15 residues. The trim removed 8 bases at V and 3 bases at J, leaving 10 bases unmatched. For the CDR3, the DNA is TGTGCCAGCTCCGAACAGGGGGCGCTGGACTATGGCTACACCTTC. It codes for CASSEQGALDYGYTF.